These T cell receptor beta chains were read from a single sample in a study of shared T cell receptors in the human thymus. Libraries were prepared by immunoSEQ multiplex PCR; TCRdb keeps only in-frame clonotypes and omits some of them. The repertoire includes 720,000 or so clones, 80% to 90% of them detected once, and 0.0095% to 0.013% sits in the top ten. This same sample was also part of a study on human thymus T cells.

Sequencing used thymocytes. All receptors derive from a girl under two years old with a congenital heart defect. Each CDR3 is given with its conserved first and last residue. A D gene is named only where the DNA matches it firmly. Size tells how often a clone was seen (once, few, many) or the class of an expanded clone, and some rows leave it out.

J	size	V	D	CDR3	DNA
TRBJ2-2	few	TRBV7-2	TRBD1	CASSSRGPKPGELFF	TGTGCCAGCAGTTCCAGGGGGCCTAAACCCGGGGAGCTGTTTTTT
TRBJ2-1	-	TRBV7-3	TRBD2	CASSLPLGSGGSGNEQFF	TGTGCCAGCAGCTTACCGCTGGGAAGCGGGGGGTCGGGCAATGAGCAGTTCTTC
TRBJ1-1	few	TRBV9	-	CASSAHAGHVAFF	TGTGCCAGCAGCGCCCACGCAGGACATGTGGCTTTCTTT
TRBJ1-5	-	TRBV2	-	CASNPTAGGQPQHF	TGTGCCAGCAACCCAACAGCTGGGGGCCAGCCCCAGCATTTT
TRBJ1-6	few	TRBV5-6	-	CASSLRRGVQDSPLHF	TGTGCCAGCAGCTTGAGGCGGGGCGTGCAGGATTCACCCCTCCACTTT
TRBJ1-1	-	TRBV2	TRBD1	CASRTLYRGPEAFF	TGTGCCAGCAGGACTCTATACAGGGGCCCTGAAGCTTTCTTT
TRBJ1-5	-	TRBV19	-	CASSMFGRGQPQHF	TGTGCCAGTAGTATGTTTGGAAGGGGCCAGCCCCAGCATTTT
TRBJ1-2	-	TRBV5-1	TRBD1	CASSLEWQGAGGYTF	TGCGCCAGCAGCTTGGAATGGCAGGGGGCTGGGGGCTACACCTTC
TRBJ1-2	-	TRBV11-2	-	CASSSRGWGNPYRNGYTF	TGTGCCAGCAGCTCCCGGGGATGGGGAAACCCATACCGAAATGGCTACACCTTC
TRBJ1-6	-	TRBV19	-	CASRGQINSPLHF	TGTGCCAGTAGAGGACAGATTAATTCACCCCTCCACTTT
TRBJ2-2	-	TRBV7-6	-	CASSSSGVPNTGELFF	TGTGCCAGCAGCTCCTCAGGGGTCCCGAACACCGGGGAGCTGTTTTTT
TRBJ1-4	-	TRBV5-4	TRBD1	CASSRYQTGTGEKLFF	TGTGCCAGCAGCCGATATCAGACAGGGACCGGTGAAAAACTGTTTTTT
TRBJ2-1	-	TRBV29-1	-	CSVAPPGIGWNEQFF	TGCAGCGTTGCCCCACCCGGGATAGGGTGGAATGAGCAGTTCTTC
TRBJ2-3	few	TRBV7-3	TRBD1	CASSSPGQGGTQYF	TGTGCCAGCAGCTCCCCAGGACAGGGCGGTACGCAGTATTTT
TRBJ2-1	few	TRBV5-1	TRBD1	CASSLGTGRNEQFF	TGCGCCAGCAGCTTGGGGACAGGGAGGAATGAGCAGTTCTTC
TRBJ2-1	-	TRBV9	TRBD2	CASSEPFAGGYNEQFF	TGTGCCAGCAGCGAGCCCTTTGCGGGGGGATACAATGAGCAGTTCTTC
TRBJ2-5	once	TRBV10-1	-	CASSEGRGSPLRETQYF	TGCGCCAGCAGTGAGGGCAGGGGCAGTCCACTTCGTGAGACCCAGTACTTC
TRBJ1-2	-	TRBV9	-	CASSPEGDNYGYTF	TGTGCCAGCAGCCCCGAAGGGGATAACTATGGCTACACCTTC
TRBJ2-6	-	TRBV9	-	CASSVIGSGANVLTF	TGTGCCAGCAGCGTAATCGGGTCTGGGGCCAACGTCCTGACTTTC
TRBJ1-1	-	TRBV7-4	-	CASRPGGRAENTEAFF	TGTGCCAGCAGACCGGGGGGGAGGGCGGAGAACACTGAAGCTTTCTTT
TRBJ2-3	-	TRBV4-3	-	CASSHSEGLPIDTQYF	TGCGCCAGCAGCCACAGTGAGGGACTCCCCATTGATACGCAGTATTTT
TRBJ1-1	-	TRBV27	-	CASSWRDGKNTEAFF	TGTGCCAGCAGTTGGCGGGACGGGAAAAACACTGAAGCTTTCTTT
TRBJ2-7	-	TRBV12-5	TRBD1	CASGLYEGASYEQYF	TGTGCTAGTGGTCTCTATGAGGGGGCCTCCTACGAGCAGTACTTC
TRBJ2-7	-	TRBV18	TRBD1	CATRGQGEQYF	TGTGCCACAAGAGGACAGGGAGAGCAGTACTTC
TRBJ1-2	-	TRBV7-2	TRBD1	CASYGQGARSWNGYTF	TGTGCCAGCTACGGACAGGGGGCGCGGAGTTGGAATGGCTACACCTTC
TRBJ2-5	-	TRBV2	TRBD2	CARSEGNFGTSGGGETQYF	TGTGCCAGGAGTGAGGGGAATTTCGGGACTAGCGGGGGAGGAGAGACCCAGTACTTC
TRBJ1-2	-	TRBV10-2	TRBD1	CASSPPGGTDGYTF	TGCGCCAGCAGCCCGCCGGGGGGGACAGATGGCTACACCTTC
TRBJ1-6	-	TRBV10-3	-	CAISREPMSPLHF	TGTGCCATCTCCCGGGAACCTATGTCACCCCTCCACTTT
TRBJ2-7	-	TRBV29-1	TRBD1	CSVYRGSYEQYF	TGCAGCGTGTACAGGGGTTCCTACGAGCAGTACTTC
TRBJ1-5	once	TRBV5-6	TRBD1	CASSLLIQGGRGNQPQHF	TGTGCCAGCAGCTTGCTGATACAGGGGGGTCGCGGCAATCAGCCCCAGCATTTT
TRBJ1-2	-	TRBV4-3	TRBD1	CASRYQRTGGYTF	TGCGCCAGCAGATACCAACGGACAGGTGGCTACACCTTC
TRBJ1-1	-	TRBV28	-	CASSSQTGTEAFF	TGTGCCAGCAGTTCCCAAACCGGGACAGAAGCTTTCTTT
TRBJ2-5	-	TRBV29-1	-	CSARPNRRKRMTQYF	TGCAGCGCTAGACCGAACAGGCGCAAGAGAATGACCCAGTACTTC
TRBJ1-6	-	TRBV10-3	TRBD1	CAISELGQGHNSPLHF	TGTGCCATCAGTGAGCTCGGACAGGGGCATAATTCACCCCTCCACTTT
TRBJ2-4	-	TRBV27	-	CASSLIEGTLAKNIQYF	TGTGCCAGCAGTCTTATAGAGGGAACCTTAGCCAAAAACATTCAGTACTTC
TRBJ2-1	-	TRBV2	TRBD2	CASSESGGNRSYNEQFF	TGTGCCAGCAGTGAATCCGGGGGGAATCGCTCCTACAATGAGCAGTTCTTC
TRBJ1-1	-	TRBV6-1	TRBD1	CASRDRGYNTEAFF	TGTGCCAGCAGGGACAGGGGGTACAACACTGAAGCTTTCTTT
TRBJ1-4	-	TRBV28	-	CASRGGLDGNEKLFF	TGTGCCAGCAGGGGGGGACTCGATGGGAATGAAAAACTGTTTTTT
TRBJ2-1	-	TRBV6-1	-	CASSEAAPWQGQFF	TGTGCCAGCAGCGAAGCCGCCCCGTGGCAGGGGCAGTTCTTC
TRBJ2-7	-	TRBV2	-	CASSGTSGRGEYEQYF	TGTGCCAGCAGTGGGACTTCGGGCAGGGGTGAATACGAGCAGTACTTC
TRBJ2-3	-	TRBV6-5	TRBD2	CASRRLASADTQYF	TGTGCCAGCAGGCGACTAGCGTCTGCAGATACGCAGTATTTT
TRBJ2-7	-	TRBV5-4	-	CASSLESDRRGKGQYF	TGTGCCAGCAGCTTGGAGTCGGACAGACGAGGGAAGGGGCAGTACTTC
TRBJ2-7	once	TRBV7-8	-	CASNKGSYEQYF	TGTGCCAGCAATAAGGGGTCCTACGAGCAGTACTTC
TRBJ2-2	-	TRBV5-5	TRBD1	CASSRLGQGLAGELFF	TGTGCCAGCAGCCGCTTGGGACAGGGGTTAGCCGGGGAGCTGTTTTTT
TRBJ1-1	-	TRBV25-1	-	CASKGTPNTEAFF	TGTGCCAGCAAGGGGACACCTAACACTGAAGCTTTCTTT
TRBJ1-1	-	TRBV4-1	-	CASSPIGWSTEAFF	TGCGCCAGCAGCCCTATTGGTTGGAGCACTGAAGCTTTCTTT
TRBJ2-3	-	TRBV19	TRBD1	CASSIRNGKQGTDTQYF	TGTGCCAGTAGTATCCGTAACGGGAAACAGGGGACAGATACGCAGTATTTT
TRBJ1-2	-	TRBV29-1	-	CSVPTGRAMGYTF	TGCAGCGTTCCCACAGGGAGGGCTATGGGCTACACCTTC
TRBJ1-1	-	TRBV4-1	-	CASSQNSGKDTEAFF	TGCGCCAGCAGCCAAAACAGCGGTAAGGACACTGAAGCTTTCTTT
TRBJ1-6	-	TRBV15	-	CATSRKDKGLTF	TGTGCCACCAGCAGAAAAGACAAGGGGCTAACTTTT
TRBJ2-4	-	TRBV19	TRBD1	CASSPRPTGIKNIQYF	TGTGCCAGTAGTCCCCGACCGACAGGGATCAAAAACATTCAGTACTTC
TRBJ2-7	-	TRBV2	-	CASSGSRGLSYEQYF	TGTGCCAGCAGTGGTTCGAGGGGACTCTCCTACGAGCAGTACTTC